This T cell receptor beta chain was sequenced in a study of T cells after yellow fever vaccination. Between the trimmed V and J ends, which lost 4 bases and 2 bases, there was a span of 16 bases. The CDR3 totals 15 residues. The V gene's germline CDR1 is SGHNT and CDR2 YYREEE (reference sequence). On this clonotype: Its antigen is currently unknown.

Study outcomes and limitations: Reappearance after the booster was observed for most primary-vaccination clones (roughly 97% CD4, roughly 88% CD8).

TCRdb reprocessed the 5' RACE reads via MiXCR and lists one record per CDR3 protein. This sample yields roughly 500,000 distinct CDR3 sequences, of which 15% to 20% are seen a single time; roughly an eighth belongs to the top ten. The chain combines TRBV5-4 with TRBJ2-7; D possibly corresponds to TRBD2 (6 bases). Sequencing was performed on PBMCs, taken 15 days after the yellow fever booster vaccination. The TCR comes from a man aged 25 to 40 who received the YFV17D yellow fever vaccine. CDR3 region: CASSQDQGRTYEQYF. The CDR3 DNA reads as TGTGCCAGCAGCCAGGACCAAGGGAGGACCTACGAGCAGTACTTC. Supplemented by reference TRBV5-4 and TRBJ2-7, the full variable domain reads ETGVTQSPTHLIKTRGQQVTLRCSSQSGHNTVSWYQQALGQGPQFIFQYYREEENGRGNFPPRFSGLQFPNYSSELNVNALELDDSALYLCASSQDQGRTYEQYFGPGTRLTVT.